This TCR beta chain is drawn from a study of beta chain features in type 1 diabetes. This clone came up once. The CDR3 has 15 amino acids. The ends were cut back, 5 bases at V and 4 bases at J, with 14 bases in the middle. The germline V gene has CDR1 MDHEN and CDR2 SYDVKM. Reverse transcription of all isolated RNA meant that expressed TCRB transcripts were sequenced. The assay was immunoSEQ multiplex PCR, and TCRdb's table has in-frame clones only and misses some. This sample yields around 99,000 clones, of which almost 40% are seen a single time; over 0.05% belongs to the top ten. This rearrangement joins TRBV28 to TRBJ2-2; D is undetermined. The sample taken for sequencing was stem cell memory CD4+ T cells from blood. This clonotype originated in a woman aged 18-35 years in good health. The CDR3: CASSRPVRSTGELFF. CDR3 DNA sequence: TGTGCCAGCAGTCGCCCGGTGCGGAGCACCGGGGAGCTGTTTTTT. Combining the CDR3 with reference TRBV28 and TRBJ2-2 gives the whole variable domain DVKVTQSSRYLVKRTGEKVFLECVQDMDHENMFWYRQDPGLGLRLIYFSYDVKMKEKGDIPEGYSVSREKKERFSLILESASTNQTSMYLCASSRPVRSTGELFFGEGSRLTVL.